This TCR beta chain was profiled in a study of T cells in Graves' hyperthyroidism and ophthalmopathy. General study points: In the blood, most expanded thyroid clonotypes above 0.001 appeared as well.

TCR beta CDR3 region amplification was performed from RNA transcripts. HTBI primers were employed in a first-round RT-PCR of the TCR CDR3. MiXCR, run by TCRdb on the multiplex PCR reads, gives a single entry per CDR3 protein. Found here are 640,000 or so distinct CDR3 sequences, 12% to 15% of them singletons; the top ten hold roughly 6.9%. For ophthalmopathy patients, the Clinical Activity Score was at least 3 and the NOSPECS grade at least 4; duration was under 3 months. Pregnant or lactating patients were excluded, as were those with uncontrolled infection or other autoimmune disease. Fresh peripheral blood, around 9.5 ml, yielded the PBMCs. This clonotype was found a few times. What it binds is not known. CDR1 is LNHDA and CDR2 is SQIVND in the germline V gene (reference sequence). The CDR3 runs 13 residues. V was cut by 5 bases and J by 5 bases, with 10 bases left in between.

This receptor was taken from a woman aged 18-29 years with Graves' ophthalmopathy. Sequencing was done on a sample of blood. This rearrangement joins TRBV19 to TRBJ2-1; D remains ambiguous. The CDR3 DNA follows: TGTGCCAGTAGTGCTACGCTAGACAATGAGCAGTTCTTC. Its protein is CASSATLDNEQFF. The full variable domain, with the rest looked up from reference TRBV19 and TRBJ2-1, is DGGITQSPKYLFRKEGQNVTLSCEQNLNHDAMYWYRQDPGQGLRLIYYSQIVNDFQKGDIAEGYSVSREKKESFPLTVTSAQKNPTAFYLCASSATLDNEQFFGPGTRLTVL.